The rows below give T cell receptor beta chains drawn from one sample of a study of cytomegalovirus exposure and HLA in healthy donors. Profiling relied on immunoSEQ multiplex PCR, and the TCRdb table lists in-frame clones only, not all of them. The sample holds 90,000 to 150,000 clones, roughly 80% seen once. Sequencing input: PBMCs. The receptor set was obtained from a female donor in good health and CMV-seronegative. CDR3s include the opening cysteine and the closing phenylalanine or tryptophan. D genes are given only for firm matches. Not all rows give a size; the values are once, few, many and, for expanded clones, a class.

TRBJ2-7 | TRBV4-1 | . | . | TGCGCCAGCAGCCAAGATACCCAGGGCTACGAGCAGTACTTC | CASSQDTQGYEQYF
TRBJ1-1 | TRBV20-1 | TRBD1 | . | TGCAGTGCTTGGGGACAGGGATCGGCTTTCTTT | CSAWGQGSAFF
TRBJ2-3 | TRBV7-8 | TRBD2 | . | TGTGCCAGCAGCTTAGCCGGCGGGGGGGCCAGAGATACGCAGTATTTT | CASSLAGGGARDTQYF
TRBJ2-5 | TRBV5-1 | TRBD1 | . | TGCGCCAGCAGCGGACAGGGAAAAGAGACCCAGTACTTC | CASSGQGKETQYF
TRBJ1-2 | TRBV28 | . | . | TGTGCCAGCAGTTTTTTGACTCTCGTGGACTACACCTTC | CASSFLTLVDYTF
TRBJ1-2 | TRBV30 | . | . | TGTGCCTGGAGTGTAGGCTCGGAGGGGATAGGGGGCTACACCTTC | CAWSVGSEGIGGYTF
TRBJ1-6 | TRBV18 | . | . | TGTGCCAGCTCACCACCTAATCCGAGCTCCTATAATTCACCCCTCCACTTT | CASSPPNPSSYNSPLHF
TRBJ2-5 | TRBV27 | TRBD2 | . | TGTGCCAGCAGTTTATTTGCCAGCGGGGTCCAAGAGACCCAGTACTTC | CASSLFASGVQETQYF
TRBJ1-3 | TRBV2 | . | . | TGTGCCAGCAGTGAAAGTCCGGACAGTATCTCTGGAAACACCATATATTTT | CASSESPDSISGNTIYF
TRBJ2-1 | TRBV14 | TRBD2 | . | TGTGCCAGCAGCCAAGAAGACTCCGGTGTGGCGGGGGGCCCTAGGTCCTACAATGAGCAGTTCTTC | CASSQEDSGVAGGPRSYNEQFF
TRBJ2-3 | TRBV14 | . | few | TGTGCCAGCGGAGACCGAGACACAGATACGCAGTATTTT | CASGDRDTDTQYF
TRBJ2-5 | TRBV7-7 | . | . | TGTGCCAGCAGCCTGGGGCAGCACCAAGAGACCCAGTACTTC | CASSLGQHQETQYF
TRBJ2-6 | TRBV9 | TRBD2 | . | TGTGCCAGCAGCGTAGCAGCGGGGGGCTCTGGGGCCAACGTCCTGACTTTC | CASSVAAGGSGANVLTF
TRBJ2-2 | TRBV11-1 | TRBD2 | . | TGTGCCAGCAGCTTAGCCGGGACTAGCAGTTTCGGGGAGCTGTTTTTT | CASSLAGTSSFGELFF
TRBJ1-3 | TRBV28 | TRBD1 | . | TGTGCCAGCAGTATCGGGACAGCATCCGGAAACACCATATATTTT | CASSIGTASGNTIYF
TRBJ1-2 | TRBV7-8 | TRBD1 | . | TGTGCCAGCAGCTCGACAGGGAAAGAGGGCTACACCTTC | CASSSTGKEGYTF
TRBJ2-3 | TRBV5-1 | . | . | TGCGCCAGCAGCTTGGGGCGGGGTGGCACAGATACGCAGTATTTT | CASSLGRGGTDTQYF
TRBJ1-1 | TRBV6-6 | . | . | TGTGCCAGCAGTTTCCACATGAACACTGAAGCTTTCTTT | CASSFHMNTEAFF
TRBJ2-2 | TRBV6-5 | . | . | TGTGCCAGCTTTCTTGAGCTGTTTTTT | CASFLELFF
TRBJ2-5 | TRBV2 | . | once | TGTGCCAGCAGTGTTGCGGGGGCCCCCTGGGGAGAGACCCAGTACTTC | CASSVAGAPWGETQYF
TRBJ2-7 | TRBV7-2 | TRBD1 | . | TGTGCCAGCAGCTTCGACAGGGGGTACGAGCAGTACTTC | CASSFDRGYEQYF
TRBJ2-2 | TRBV5-4 | TRBD2 | . | TGTGCCAGCAGCCGCTCGAGCGGGGGGATCGACACCGGGGAGCTGTTTTTT | CASSRSSGGIDTGELFF
TRBJ2-3 | TRBV7-9 | . | . | TGTGCCAGCAGCTTAAGCATTACAGATACGCAGTATTTT | CASSLSITDTQYF